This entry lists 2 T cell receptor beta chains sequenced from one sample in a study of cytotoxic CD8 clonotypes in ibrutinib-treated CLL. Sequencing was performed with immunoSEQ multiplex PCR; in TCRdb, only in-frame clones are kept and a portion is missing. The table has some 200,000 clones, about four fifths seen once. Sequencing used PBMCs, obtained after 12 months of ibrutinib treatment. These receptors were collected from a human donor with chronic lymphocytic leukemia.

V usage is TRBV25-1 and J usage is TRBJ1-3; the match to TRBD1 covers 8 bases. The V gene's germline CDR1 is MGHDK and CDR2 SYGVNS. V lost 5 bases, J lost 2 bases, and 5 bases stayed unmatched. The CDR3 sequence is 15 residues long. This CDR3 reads CASSSQGQAGNTIYF. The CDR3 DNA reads TGTGCCAGCAGTTCCCAGGGACAGGCTGGAAACACCATATATTTT.

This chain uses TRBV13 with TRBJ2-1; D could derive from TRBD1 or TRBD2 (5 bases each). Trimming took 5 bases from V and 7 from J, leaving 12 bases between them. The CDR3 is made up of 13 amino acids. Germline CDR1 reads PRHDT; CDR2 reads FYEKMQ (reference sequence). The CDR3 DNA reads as TGTGCCAGCAGCAGGGGATGGGGGAATGAGCAGTTCTTC. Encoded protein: CASSRGWGNEQFF.